The 21 T cell receptor beta chains below all came from one sample that was sequenced in a study of OX40 agonist ivuxolimab in advanced cancers. The table came from immunoSEQ multiplex PCR; TCRdb's copy has only in-frame clones and leaves some out. The data contain 21,000 or so clones, around 85% of them singletons. The specimen was CD4+ or CD8+ T cells sorted from blood, collected in a trial of the OX40 agonist ivuxolimab. The receptors stem from an adult with an advanced solid tumor such as melanoma, head and neck, liver or kidney cancer.

The chain is built from TRBV4-1 and TRBJ1-4; no clear D gene. Between the trimmed V and J ends, which lost 3 bases and 6 bases, there was a span of 11 bases. The CDR3 totals 14 residues. From germline, CDR1 is MGHRA and CDR2 YSYEKL. As DNA, the CDR3 is TGCGCCAGCAGCCATCTTAGGGAGGATGAAAAACTGTTTTTT. Its protein product is CASSHLREDEKLFF.

The chain links TRBV12-5 to TRBJ2-7; 11 nucleotides align to TRBD2. This CDR3 spans 14 amino acids. Trimming removed 6 bases from V and 2 bases from J; junction bases left unmatched: 3. Germline V gene data show CDR1 as LGHNT and CDR2 as FRNRAP. The CDR3 region is CASGLAGGTYEQYF. The CDR3 nucleotides read TGTGCTAGTGGCTTAGCGGGAGGGACCTACGAGCAGTACTTC. The variable domain in full, completed from reference TRBV12-5 and TRBJ2-7, reads DARVTQTPRHKVTEMGQEVTMRCQPILGHNTVFWYRQTMMQGLELLAYFRNRAPLDDSGMPKDRFSAEMPDATLATLKIQPSEPRDSAVYFCASGLAGGTYEQYFGPGTRLTVT.

This clone was recorded once. The chain has TRBV4-2 and TRBJ2-1; the D is unclear. Germline CDR1 LGHNA, CDR2 YNFKEQ. V shed 4 bases and J shed 4 bases, with 8 bases lying between them. This CDR3 region has 13 residues. CDR3 bases: TGTGCCAGCAGCCCAAACGCTTACAATGAGCAGTTCTTC. Protein sequence: CASSPNAYNEQFF.

The chain couples TRBV9 to TRBJ2-3, with D tentatively TRBD1 (5 bases). CDR1 is SGDLS, CDR2 YYNGEE, per germline. The CDR3 loop spans 18 amino acids. Trimming stripped 3 bases from V and 1 base from J, with 21 bases between. This chain's CDR3 is CASSDPSLTATRTDTQYF. The DNA of the CDR3 is TGTGCCAGCAGCGATCCGTCTCTGACAGCAACTCGCACAGATACGCAGTATTTT.

This chain joins TRBV2 and TRBJ2-1; D possibly matches TRBD1 or TRBD2 (5 bases each). V shed 4 bases and J shed 7 bases, with 14 bases lying between them. Germline values: CDR1 SNHLY, CDR2 FYNNEI. CDR3 size: 14 residues. The CDR3 loop is CASSGDESRNEQFF. CDR3 DNA: TGTGCCAGCAGTGGGGACGAAAGTAGGAATGAGCAGTTCTTC.

The CDR3 reads CAWGGNEQFF. Here the CDR3 DNA reads TGTGCCTGGGGAGGCAATGAGCAGTTCTTC. The chain couples TRBV30 to TRBJ2-1, with TRBD2 as a possible D gene (5 bases). Germline values: CDR1 GTSNPN, CDR2 SVGIG (reference sequence). This CDR3 contains 10 residues. The V end lost 5 bases, the J end lost 6 bases, and 5 bases lay between the germline ends.

This clone has only a few counts. The rearrangement joins TRBV6-5 to TRBJ1-1; 9 bases fit TRBD1. In germline, CDR1 is MNHEY, CDR2 SVGAGI. V dropped 6 bases and J dropped 5; count of bases not matched to a gene: 7. This CDR3 region has 14 residues. The CDR3 sequence is CASSLGQGLTEAFF. CDR3 sequence (DNA): TGTGCCAGCAGCCTGGGACAGGGATTAACTGAAGCTTTCTTT.

The J gene is TRBJ2-3, the V gene TRBV19, with TRBD2 matching over 10 bases. V trimming: 5 bases; J trimming: 5 bases; junction bases outside the gene matches: 7. CDR1 and CDR2 (germline): LNHDA, SQIVND (reference sequence). The CDR3 runs 15 residues. Here the CDR3 DNA reads TGTGCCAGTAGTTTAACTAGCGGGGTGGGAGATACGCAGTATTTT. Its translation: CASSLTSGVGDTQYF. The full variable domain, its missing parts supplied by reference TRBV19 and TRBJ2-3, is DGGITQSPKYLFRKEGQNVTLSCEQNLNHDAMYWYRQDPGQGLRLIYYSQIVNDFQKGDIAEGYSVSREKKESFPLTVTSAQKNPTAFYLCASSLTSGVGDTQYFGPGTRLTVL.

This clone turned up a few times. The CDR3 sequence is CATSPPGPQETQYF. In nucleotides, the CDR3 is TGTGCCACCTCCCCTCCGGGACCTCAAGAGACCCAGTACTTC. The chain employs TRBV7-9 and TRBJ2-5; D tentatively fits TRBD1 or TRBD2 (5 bases each). The CDR3 is made up of 14 amino acids. V was pared by 10 bases and J by 2 bases, with 17 bases between. Germline assignment: CDR1 SEHNR and CDR2 FQNEAQ (reference sequence).

The chain recombines TRBV29-1 with TRBJ2-7; 7 nucleotides align to TRBD2. This CDR3 region has 13 residues. The germline gives CDR1 SQVTM, CDR2 ANQGSEA. V shed 7 bases and J 1 base; nucleotides not matched to a gene: 7. The CDR3 loop reads CSATISGSYEQYF. Written as DNA, the CDR3 is TGCAGCGCTACTATTAGCGGGTCCTACGAGCAGTACTTC.

This sequence joins TRBV5-1 and TRBJ1-1; D is unclear. Between the trimmed V and J ends, which lost 4 bases and 1 base, there was a span of 11 bases. This CDR3 is 14 amino acids long. Germline CDR1 is SGHRS and CDR2 is YFSETQ. The CDR3 region is CASSDPDGNTEAFF. CDR3 in DNA: TGCGCCAGCAGCGACCCCGACGGGAACACTGAAGCTTTCTTT.

V and J are TRBV7-9 and TRBJ2-5; D unclear. Per germline, CDR1 SEHNR and CDR2 FQNEAQ (reference sequence). The CDR3 contains 13 residues. V lost 2 bases and J 5 bases, leaving 9 bases between the germline ends. As DNA, the CDR3 is TGTGCCAGCAGCTTACGATACGGGGAGACCCAGTACTTC. Translation: CASSLRYGETQYF. Drawing the rest from reference TRBV7-9 and TRBJ2-5, the complete variable domain is DTGVSQNPRHKITKRGQNVTFRCDPISEHNRLYWYRQTLGQGPEFLTYFQNEAQLEKSRLLSDRFSAERPKGSFSTLEIQRTEQGDSAMYLCASSLRYGETQYFGPGTRLLVL.

The chain recombines TRBV6-5 with TRBJ2-5; 7 bases are shared with TRBD2. CDR1 is MNHEY and CDR2 is SVGAGI in the germline V gene. This CDR3 is 15 amino acids long. Trimming at V came to 6 bases and at J to 3 bases, leaving 10 bases not matched to a gene. CDR3 nucleotide sequence: TGTGCCAGCAGCCCCGGCCCAGGGAGGGAAGAGACCCAGTACTTC. This translates into CASSPGPGREETQYF.

The chain links TRBV18 to TRBJ2-7; D remains ambiguous. From germline, CDR1 is KGHSH and CDR2 LQKENI. CDR3 length: 14 amino acids. Deletions cut 2 bases from V and 2 bases from J, with 10 bases between. DNA of the CDR3: TGTGCCAGCTCACCAGGGGTCAAAACCTACGAGCAGTACTTC. The encoded protein is CASSPGVKTYEQYF. Supplemented by reference TRBV18 and TRBJ2-7, the full variable domain reads NAGVMQNPRHLVRRRGQEARLRCSPMKGHSHVYWYRQLPEEGLKFMVYLQKENIIDESGMPKERFSAEFPKEGPSILRIQQVVRGDSAAYFCASSPGVKTYEQYFGPGTRLTVT.

This rearrangement joins TRBV30 to TRBJ2-2; D gene uncertain. Trimming shortened V by 1 base and J by 4 bases, and 7 bases separated the two germline ends. This CDR3 has 13 amino acids. Germline CDR1 GTSNPN, CDR2 SVGIG (reference sequence). CDR3 coding DNA: TGTGCCTGGAGTGCACAGCCCACCGGGGAGCTGTTTTTT. Protein sequence: CAWSAQPTGELFF. Supplemented by reference TRBV30 and TRBJ2-2, the full variable domain reads SQTIHQWPATLVQPVGSPLSLECTVEGTSNPNLYWYRQAAGRGLQLLFYSVGIGQISSEVPQNLSASRPQDRQFILSSKKLLLSDSGFYLCAWSAQPTGELFFGEGSRLTVL.

This rearrangement joins TRBV6-5 to TRBJ2-5; D remains unclear. V lost 4 bases to trimming and J lost 2 bases, with 2 bases between them. This CDR3 comprises 11 residues. Germline V gene data show CDR1 as MNHEY and CDR2 as SVGAGI. This CDR3 is CASSWQETQYF. The CDR3 DNA reads TGTGCCAGCAGTTGGCAAGAGACCCAGTACTTC.

The V gene is TRBV4-1, the J gene TRBJ2-7; a possible D gene is TRBD1 (5 bases). Trimming removed 5 bases from V and 6 bases from J, with 23 bases in between. This CDR3 has 16 residues. Germline-derived CDR1 and CDR2 are MGHRA and YSYEKL. In DNA form, the CDR3 reads TGCGCCAGCAGCGTGTCGCCGGACAACTCCCTTCGCGAGCAGTACTTC. Protein: CASSVSPDNSLREQYF.

This clone was recorded only once. The chain combines TRBV2 with TRBJ2-7, with D possibly called TRBD1 or TRBD2 (6 bases each). The V gene's germline CDR1 is SNHLY and CDR2 FYNNEI. The CDR3 contains 16 residues. Between the trimmed V and J ends, which lost 6 bases and 2 bases, there was a span of 20 bases. CDR3 nucleotide sequence: TGTGCCAGCAGGGAATGGGTGGGGGGCGCCCCCTACGAGCAGTACTTC. Translated, it gives CASREWVGGAPYEQYF.

The J gene is TRBJ2-2, the V gene TRBV1; whether TRBD2, the table's D call, matches the DNA was not checked. TRBV1 is a recognized pseudogene. The CDR3 has 19 residues. CDR3 residues: CTSSQEIPTSGRNTGELFF. The CDR3 coding sequence is TGCACCAGCAGCCAAGAAATTCCCACTAGCGGGAGAAACACCGGGGAGCTGTTTTTT.

The CDR3 region is CAWSSGVGYEQYF. CDR3 nucleotides: TGTGCCTGGAGTTCGGGTGTAGGTTACGAGCAGTACTTC. The chain employs TRBV30 and TRBJ2-7; D call uncertain. The V end lost 2 bases, the J end lost 4 bases, and 12 bases lay between the germline ends. CDR3 length: 13 amino acids. Germline values: CDR1 GTSNPN, CDR2 SVGIG (reference sequence).

The DNA of the CDR3 is TGCGCCAGCAGCCAAGATCGGACAAATGGGGGCACTGAAGCTTTCTTT. This sequence encodes CASSQDRTNGGTEAFF. The chain employs TRBV4-1 and TRBJ1-1; tentative D call: TRBD1 (5 bases). V lost 0 bases to trimming and J lost 4 bases, with 15 bases between them. The CDR3 consists of 16 residues. Germline values: CDR1 MGHRA, CDR2 YSYEKL.